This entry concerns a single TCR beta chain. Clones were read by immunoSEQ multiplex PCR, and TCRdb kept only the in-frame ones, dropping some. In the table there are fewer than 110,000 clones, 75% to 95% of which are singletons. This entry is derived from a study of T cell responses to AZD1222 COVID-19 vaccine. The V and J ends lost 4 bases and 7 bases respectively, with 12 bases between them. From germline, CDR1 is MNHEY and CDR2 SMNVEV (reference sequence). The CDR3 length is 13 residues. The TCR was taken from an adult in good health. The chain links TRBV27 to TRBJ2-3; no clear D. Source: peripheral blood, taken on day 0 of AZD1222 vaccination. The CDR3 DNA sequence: TGTGCCAGCAGTTCTGGAATGAGTCATACGCAGTATTTT. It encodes CASSSGMSHTQYF.